One sample yielded the 21 T cell receptor beta chains listed below, sequenced in a study of T cells after posttransplantation cyclophosphamide. Data came from immunoSEQ multiplex PCR; TCRdb stores just in-frame clones and leaves some out. The sample shows about 7,700 clones, none of them appearing just once. Busulfan-fludarabine conditioning, marrow transplant, and cyclophosphamide on days +3 and +4 were administered. The sequences come from PBMCs, collected 94 days after allogeneic stem cell transplant with posttransplant cyclophosphamide. The source is a female patient in her 60s who received an allogeneic stem cell transplant from an unrelated donor, was CMV-positive, and had acute GVHD only. The graft donor may be the source of some T cells.

This clone was observed many times. J is TRBJ1-1 and V is TRBV30; unclear D gene. CDR3 size: 13 residues. Germline CDR1 is GTSNPN and CDR2 is SVGIG (reference sequence). V lost 0 bases and J 1 base, leaving 6 bases between the germline ends. CDR3 nucleotide sequence: TGTGCCTGGAGTGTCCTCGGGAACACTGAAGCTTTCTTT. Protein: CAWSVLGNTEAFF.

By sample share, this clone is medium-sized (0.01 to 0.1%). This sequence joins TRBV6-2 or TRBV6-3 and TRBJ2-1, with TRBD2 identical over 11 bases. The CDR3 spans 14 residues. V trimming: 6 bases; J trimming: 5 bases; junction bases outside the gene matches: 3. Per germline, CDR1 MNHEY and CDR2 SVGEGT. CDR3 loop: CASRGTSGHNEQFF. For the CDR3, the DNA is TGTGCCAGCAGGGGGACTAGCGGTCACAATGAGCAGTTCTTC.

This clone was seen many times. The chain recombines TRBV10-3 with TRBJ1-2, with D possibly TRBD1 on 6 matching bases. The germline V and J ends were trimmed by 6 bases and 0 bases, with 11 bases remaining between them. This CDR3 comprises 14 residues. Germline V lookup: CDR1 ENHRY, CDR2 SYGVKD. The CDR3 DNA reads TGTGCCATCAGGCCCAGGGGCTCTAACTATGGCTACACCTTC. As protein: CAIRPRGSNYGYTF.

Many counts were recorded for this clone. The CDR3 loop is CASSYEAAPSGNTIYF. The CDR3 coding sequence is TGTGCCAGCAGTTACGAGGCAGCGCCTTCTGGAAACACCATATATTTT. V and J are TRBV6-2 or TRBV6-3 and TRBJ1-3; no firm D call. There are 16 residues in the CDR3. The V gene's germline CDR1 is MNHEY and CDR2 SVGEGT. V lost 2 bases to trimming and J lost 1 base, with 12 bases between them.

The V and J genes are TRBV7-2 and TRBJ2-5; TRBD1 or TRBD2 may be the D gene (5 bases each). Trimming removed 3 bases from V and 2 bases from J, with 10 bases in between. CDR1 and CDR2 from the germline V gene are SGHTA and FQGNSA. The CDR3 length is 14 residues. CDR3: CASSLRGKQETQYF. Written as DNA, the CDR3 is TGTGCCAGCAGCTTGAGGGGCAAACAAGAGACCCAGTACTTC.

This clone is labeled medium-sized. The rearrangement uses TRBV6-6 and TRBJ2-7; D gene ambiguous. Germline V gene lookup returns CDR1 MNHNY and CDR2 SVGAGI (reference sequence). The CDR3 is 12 amino acids. Deletions cut 2 bases from V and 2 bases from J, with 4 bases between. CDR3 in amino acids: CASSYGPYEQYF. CDR3 sequence (DNA): TGTGCCAGCAGTTACGGCCCCTACGAGCAGTACTTC.

This clone was recorded many times. This chain links TRBV6-2 or TRBV6-3 with TRBJ1-2; D is ambiguous. CDR1 and CDR2 (germline): MNHEY, SVGEGT. V lost 5 bases and J lost 4, with 17 bases in between. The CDR3 is made up of 15 amino acids. This CDR3 reads CASSPVEGLGYGYTF. The CDR3 DNA is TGTGCCAGCAGTCCTGTCGAAGGGCTCGGCTATGGCTACACCTTC.

There are many counts of this clone. The V gene is TRBV9, the J gene TRBJ2-1, with 8 bases fitting TRBD2. V lost 0 bases to trimming and J lost 16 bases; unmatched junction nucleotides: 12. The germline gives CDR1 SGDLS, CDR2 YYNGEE. CDR3 length equals 14 residues. CDR3 in DNA: TGTGCCAGCAGCGTAGAGCCAGCGGGGGAAAGGAATTTCTTC. Protein: CASSVEPAGERNFF.

Ten or more counts support this clone. The V and J genes are TRBV2 and TRBJ2-3, with 10 bases fitting TRBD2. The CDR3 has 15 amino acids. V was pared by 5 bases and J by 1 base, with 3 bases of the junction left unmatched. In germline, CDR1 is SNHLY, CDR2 FYNNEI. CDR3 region: CASSSLAGGTDTQYF. The CDR3, as DNA: TGTGCCAGCAGTTCCCTAGCGGGGGGCACAGATACGCAGTATTTT.

This clone was recorded a few times. The chain has TRBV9 and TRBJ2-2, with 9 bases matching TRBD2. Germline lookup yields CDR1 SGDLS and CDR2 YYNGEE. V shed 0 bases and J 2 bases; nucleotides not matched to a gene: 11. The CDR3 is 19 residues long. CDR3: CASSVGPSGVNLNTGELFF. The CDR3 region has the DNA TGTGCCAGCAGCGTAGGTCCTAGCGGGGTGAATCTAAACACCGGGGAGCTGTTTTTT.

This clone was picked up many times. The chain carries TRBV6-5 and TRBJ1-1, with D tentatively TRBD1 (5 bases). Between the trimmed V and J ends, which lost 10 bases and 5 bases, there was a span of 17 bases. CDR1 and CDR2 from the germline V gene are MNHEY and SVGAGI. The CDR3 is 13 amino acids. Here the CDR3 reads CATLRGGRTEAFF. The CDR3 coding sequence is TGTGCCACGTTAAGGGGAGGGAGGACTGAAGCTTTCTTT.

This clone was counted ten times or more. This chain links TRBV6-2 or TRBV6-3 with TRBJ1-2, with D possibly TRBD1 on 6 matching bases. The V and J ends lost 5 bases and 12 bases respectively, with 19 bases between them. This CDR3 is built from 13 residues. CDR1 MNHEY and CDR2 SVGEGT come from the germline V gene. The CDR3 DNA follows: TGTGCCAGCAGTAAGACCCCACAGGGTTTGAACACCTTC. Translated: CASSKTPQGLNTF.

A few counts support this clone. This chain uses TRBV11-3 with TRBJ2-5; 9 bases align to TRBD2. V was clipped by 5 bases and J by 2 bases; unmatched bases: 18. Germline CDR1 and CDR2: SGHNT and YENEEA. This CDR3 has 19 amino acids. The CDR3 sequence is CASSLVGLASGNKQETQYF. CDR3 DNA: TGTGCCAGCAGCCTTGTAGGACTTGCTAGCGGGAACAAACAAGAGACCCAGTACTTC.

By proportion, this clone is large. The chain carries TRBV12-3 or TRBV12-4 and TRBJ1-1; D remains unclear. The V and J ends lost 5 bases and 7 bases respectively, with 11 bases between them. The CDR3 contains 12 residues. CDR3 residues: CASSPSHNEAFF. CDR3 coding DNA: TGTGCCAGCAGTCCCTCACATAATGAAGCTTTCTTT.

This clone was seen ten or more times. The chain employs TRBV28 and TRBJ1-2; D unresolved. The CDR3 length is 12 residues. Germline V gene sequence: CDR1 MDHEN, CDR2 SYDVKM. Trimming took 5 bases from V and 6 from J, leaving 10 bases between them. The CDR3 spells CASSPQRNGYTF. In nucleotides, the CDR3 is TGTGCCAGCAGTCCTCAGAGAAATGGCTACACCTTC.

This clone was counted ten times or more. This rearrangement joins TRBV15 to TRBJ1-1, with 7 bases fitting TRBD1. CDR1 and CDR2 from the germline V gene are LNHNV and YYDKDF (reference sequence). This CDR3 spans 15 amino acids. V lost 8 bases to trimming and J lost 6 bases; unmatched junction nucleotides: 15. This CDR3 is CATVRSSGGASEAFF. CDR3 coding DNA: TGTGCCACCGTACGGTCCTCAGGGGGAGCGTCTGAAGCTTTCTTT.

The chain joins TRBV18 to TRBJ1-5; 7 nucleotides agree with TRBD1. Germline loops: CDR1 KGHSH, CDR2 LQKENI. The CDR3 covers 14 residues. V lost 5 bases to trimming and J lost 1 base; unmatched junction nucleotides: 2. In DNA form, the CDR3 reads TGTGCCAGCTCATCGACAGGGAGCAATCAGCCCCAGCATTTT. This gives the protein CASSSTGSNQPQHF. Full variable domain (outside the CDR3, taken from reference TRBV18 and TRBJ1-5): NAGVMQNPRHLVRRRGQEARLRCSPMKGHSHVYWYRQLPEEGLKFMVYLQKENIIDESGMPKERFSAEFPKEGPSILRIQQVVRGDSAAYFCASSSTGSNQPQHFGDGTRLSIL.

In its sample, this clone was seen many times. The rearrangement uses TRBV5-1 and TRBJ1-2, with 8 bases matching TRBD1. Germline V lookup: CDR1 SGHRS, CDR2 YFSETQ. J gave up 5 bases and V 4 bases, and 10 bases lay outside the gene matches. The CDR3 is made up of 15 amino acids. The CDR3 sequence: CASSMDRAKGYGYTF. The CDR3 DNA reads TGCGCCAGCAGCATGGACAGGGCCAAAGGATATGGCTACACCTTC.

The chain is built from TRBV29-1 and TRBJ1-1; D is perhaps TRBD1 (6 bases). Germline CDR1 reads SQVTM; CDR2 reads ANQGSEA. The V end lost 5 bases, the J end lost 1 base, and 14 bases lay between the germline ends. This CDR3 has 14 amino acids. In DNA form, the CDR3 reads TGCAGCGTTAAAGGAGGGGGAGCGAACACTGAAGCTTTCTTT. Protein sequence: CSVKGGGANTEAFF.

This clone was seen repeatedly, ten times or more. In nucleotides, the CDR3 is TGTGCCACCAGTGACTGGACAGGGGAGTTTTCTGAGAATGAGCAGTTCTTC. Encoded protein: CATSDWTGEFSENEQFF. The chain uses TRBV24-1 and TRBJ2-1; the match to TRBD1 covers 9 bases. CDR3 length: 17 residues. Germline V gene lookup returns CDR1 KGHDR and CDR2 SFDVKD. J gave up 7 bases and V 4 bases, and 13 bases lay outside the gene matches.

This clone has at least ten counts. The chain is built from TRBV27 and TRBJ2-3; 7 bases align to TRBD2. V gave up 4 bases and J gave up 6 bases; unmatched junction bases: 10. Germline CDR1 MNHEY, CDR2 SMNVEV (reference sequence). CDR3 length: 15 residues. CDR3 sequence: CASSYTGRGTDTQYF. CDR3 in DNA: TGTGCCAGCAGTTACACGGGGCGGGGGACCGATACGCAGTATTTT.